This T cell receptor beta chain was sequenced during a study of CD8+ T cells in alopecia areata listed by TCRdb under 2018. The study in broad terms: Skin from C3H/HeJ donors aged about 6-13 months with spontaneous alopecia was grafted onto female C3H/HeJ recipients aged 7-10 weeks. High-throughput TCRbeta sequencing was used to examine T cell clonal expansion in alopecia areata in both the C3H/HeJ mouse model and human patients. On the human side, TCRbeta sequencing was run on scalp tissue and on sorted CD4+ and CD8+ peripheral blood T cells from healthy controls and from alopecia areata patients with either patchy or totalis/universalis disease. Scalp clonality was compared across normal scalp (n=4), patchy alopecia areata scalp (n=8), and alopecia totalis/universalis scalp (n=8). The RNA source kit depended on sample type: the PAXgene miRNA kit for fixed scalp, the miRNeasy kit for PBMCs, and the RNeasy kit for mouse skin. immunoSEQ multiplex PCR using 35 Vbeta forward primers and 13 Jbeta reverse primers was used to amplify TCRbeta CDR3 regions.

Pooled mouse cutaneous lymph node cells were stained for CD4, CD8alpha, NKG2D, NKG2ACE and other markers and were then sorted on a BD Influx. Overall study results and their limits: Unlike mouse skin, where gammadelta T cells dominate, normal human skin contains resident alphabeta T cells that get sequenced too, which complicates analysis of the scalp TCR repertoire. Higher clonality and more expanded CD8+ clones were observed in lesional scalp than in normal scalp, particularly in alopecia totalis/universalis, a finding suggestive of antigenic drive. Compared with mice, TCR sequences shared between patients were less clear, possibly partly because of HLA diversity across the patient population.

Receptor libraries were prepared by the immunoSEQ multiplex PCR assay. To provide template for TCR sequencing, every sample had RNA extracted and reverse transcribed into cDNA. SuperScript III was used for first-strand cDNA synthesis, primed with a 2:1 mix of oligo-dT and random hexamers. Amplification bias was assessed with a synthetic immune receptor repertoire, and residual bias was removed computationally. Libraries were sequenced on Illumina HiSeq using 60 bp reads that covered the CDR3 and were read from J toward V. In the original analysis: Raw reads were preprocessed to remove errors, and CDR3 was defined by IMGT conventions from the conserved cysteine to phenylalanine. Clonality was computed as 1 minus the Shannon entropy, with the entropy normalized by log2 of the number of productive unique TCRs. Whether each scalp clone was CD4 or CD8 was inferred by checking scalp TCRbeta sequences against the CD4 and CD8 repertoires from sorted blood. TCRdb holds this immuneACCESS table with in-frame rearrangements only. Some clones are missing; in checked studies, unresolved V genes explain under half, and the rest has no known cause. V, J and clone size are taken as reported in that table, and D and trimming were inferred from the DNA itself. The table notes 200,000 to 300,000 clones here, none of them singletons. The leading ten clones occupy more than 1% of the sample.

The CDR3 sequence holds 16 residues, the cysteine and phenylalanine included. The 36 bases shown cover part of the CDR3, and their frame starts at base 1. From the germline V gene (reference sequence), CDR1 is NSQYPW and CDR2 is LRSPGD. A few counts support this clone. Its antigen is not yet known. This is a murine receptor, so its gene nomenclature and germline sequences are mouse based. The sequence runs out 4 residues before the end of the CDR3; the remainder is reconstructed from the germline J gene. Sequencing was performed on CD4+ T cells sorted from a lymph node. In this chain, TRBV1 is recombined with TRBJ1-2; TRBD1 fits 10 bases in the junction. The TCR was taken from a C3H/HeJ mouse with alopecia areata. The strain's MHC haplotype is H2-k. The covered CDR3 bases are TGCACCTGCAGTGCAGATCGACAGGGGGCGCGTTCC. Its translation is CTCSADRQGARS. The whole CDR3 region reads CTCSADRQGARSDYTF.